This is a list of T cell receptor beta chains from one sample in a study of cytomegalovirus exposure and HLA in healthy donors. TCRdb's table, derived via immunoSEQ multiplex PCR, lists solely in-frame clones and lacks some. The data show some 200,000 clones, with about four fifths seen just once and 1.5% held by the top ten. The sequencing sample was made of PBMCs. These receptor sequences come from a girl under 18 in good health and CMV-seropositive. Each CDR3 is given without its conserved first and last residue. A D gene is named only where the DNA matches it firmly.

CDR3aa	v_gene	j_gene	d_gene
AWSVPGLGNTIY	TRBV30	TRBJ1-3	-
ASSVGWTSRSYEQY	TRBV9	TRBJ2-7	TRBD2
ASSVEKGTGNYGYT	TRBV9	TRBJ1-2	TRBD1
ASSLGLTDTQY	TRBV7-8	TRBJ2-3	-
SVRGGNTEAF	TRBV29-1	TRBJ1-1	-
ASSESGQGYTGELF	TRBV10-1	TRBJ2-2	TRBD1
ASSPRPSDTQY	TRBV5-6	TRBJ2-3	-
ASRRRGTETQY	TRBV6-5	TRBJ2-5	TRBD2
ASSHTGNTNEQF	TRBV19	TRBJ2-1	-
ASSSLGLPHWGGELF	TRBV5-1	TRBJ2-2	-
ASRRTITRGQTNEKLF	TRBV5-1	TRBJ1-4	TRBD1
ASSRYRDNSYEQY	TRBV11-2	TRBJ2-7	-
ASRQSQGTGNTIY	TRBV6-5	TRBJ1-3	-
ASSQGTERGTYEQY	TRBV4-1	TRBJ2-7	TRBD1
ASSEGSQETQY	TRBV10-1	TRBJ2-5	-
ASSLRQGSSTDTQY	TRBV5-1	TRBJ2-3	TRBD1
ASSFDRSSYEQY	TRBV7-9	TRBJ2-7	-
AWRTGTGVKKLF	TRBV30	TRBJ1-4	TRBD1
ASSPGGEETQY	TRBV5-1	TRBJ2-5	TRBD1
ASSYPSGESTDTQY	TRBV7-9	TRBJ2-3	TRBD2
ASSEEPGLRGANVLT	TRBV2	TRBJ2-6	-
ASSRGQGAGNSPLH	TRBV5-1	TRBJ1-6	TRBD1
ASSQAFNAGGPYNEQF	TRBV14	TRBJ2-1	-
ATSRDRQRGNTIY	TRBV15	TRBJ1-3	-
AWPAGVQETQY	TRBV10-1	TRBJ2-5	TRBD2
ASSVAVQGADAF	TRBV9	TRBJ1-1	TRBD1
ASSLPPGQGKTGNTIY	TRBV5-6	-	TRBD1
ASSPRAGGLETQY	TRBV14	TRBJ2-5	TRBD2
ASSPTGGAETGELF	TRBV6-4	TRBJ2-2	TRBD1
ASTQTGEKTDTQY	TRBV28	TRBJ2-3	TRBD1
ASSQHYTGQGENSPLH	TRBV7-8	TRBJ1-6	TRBD1
ASSGQGLSYEQY	TRBV25-1	TRBJ2-7	TRBD1
ASSVGQGPFYGYT	TRBV25-1	TRBJ1-2	TRBD1
ASSLGRDRGTEAF	TRBV5-1	TRBJ1-1	TRBD1
ASSQGAGGVEF	TRBV4-3	TRBJ2-1	TRBD2
ASSLGQGGETQY	TRBV13	TRBJ2-5	-
ASSWGGGEPSYEQY	TRBV5-8	TRBJ2-7	TRBD2
ASSLPGTGSGSYEQY	TRBV5-6	TRBJ2-7	TRBD1
ASRLLAGGTDTQY	TRBV2	TRBJ2-3	TRBD2
ASSPVLFYGYT	TRBV7-6	TRBJ1-2	-
ASSDETSGANVLT	TRBV6-1	TRBJ2-6	-
ASSQSGGAAQY	TRBV4-3	TRBJ2-5	TRBD2
ATTGTGMSNQPQH	TRBV10-3	TRBJ1-5	-
ASSQEASGAYEQY	TRBV4-1	TRBJ2-7	TRBD2
AWSELTSRTQY	TRBV30	TRBJ2-3	-
ASLGQGHRGYT	TRBV6-1	TRBJ1-2	TRBD1
ASGSQIIQETQY	TRBV12-5	TRBJ2-5	-
ASSMTGAGNTIY	TRBV19	TRBJ1-3	TRBD1
ASTGRDSSYNSPLH	TRBV7-4	TRBJ1-6	TRBD1